This T cell receptor (beta chain) emerged from a study of blood T cell repertoires in COVID-19. Study-wide context: Samples came from the United States, Italy and Spain, spanning acute and convalescent COVID-19.

The table came from immunoSEQ multiplex PCR; TCRdb's copy has only in-frame clones and leaves some out. The repertoire holds 300,000 to 350,000 clones, with roughly 87% as singletons. This receptor was identified in a man aged 18 to 30 with active or convalescent COVID-19. Sequencing was done on a sample of peripheral blood.

The CDR3 sequence is CASSPRTANTEAFF. The CDR3, as DNA: TGTGCCAGCAGCCCCCGGACAGCGAACACTGAAGCTTTCTTT. The chain employs TRBV7-2 and TRBJ1-1; D possibly corresponds to TRBD1 (6 bases). Deletions cut 5 bases from V and 1 base from J, with 11 bases between. The germline V gene has CDR1 SGHTA and CDR2 FQGNSA. This CDR3 is 14 amino acids long.